These 20 T cell receptor beta chains originate from one sample sequenced in a study of T cells and copy number aberrations in small-cell lung cancer. Generated by immunoSEQ multiplex PCR, the TCRdb table keeps only in-frame clones and is missing some. The sample holds about 1,300 clones; approximately 84% are singletons and the top ten take around 4.2%. Sequences were obtained from tumor tissue. Receptor source: a man aged 60-69 years with small cell lung cancer.

There are a few counts of this clone. The chain carries TRBV28 and TRBJ2-3; TRBD2 agrees at 7 bases. The CDR3 length is 14 residues. V trimming: 3 bases; J trimming: 3 bases; junction bases outside the gene matches: 3. Germline assignment: CDR1 MDHEN and CDR2 SYDVKM. The CDR3 DNA reads TGTGCCAGCAGTTTCCTTAGCGGGACAGATACGCAGTATTTT. Amino acids: CASSFLSGTDTQYF.

This chain links TRBV6-6 with TRBJ1-2; TRBD1 is a possible D gene (5 bases). The CDR3 spans 16 residues. Germline V gene sequence: CDR1 MNHNY, CDR2 SVGAGI (reference sequence). Trimming took 4 bases from V and 4 from J, leaving 19 bases between them. The CDR3 nucleotides are TGTGCCAGCAGTTCCCCCTCTGGACATTCGGGCTATGGCTACACCTTC. It yields the protein CASSSPSGHSGYGYTF.

The CDR3 region has the DNA TGCGCCAGCAGTGAGGGCGGTAATGAAAAACTGTTTTTT. Protein: CASSEGGNEKLFF. The rearrangement links TRBV10-2 to TRBJ1-4; D unresolved. V was pared by 2 bases and J by 4 bases, with 5 bases between. From germline, CDR1 is WSHSY and CDR2 SAAADI. The CDR3 loop spans 13 amino acids.

This chain uses TRBV11-1 with TRBJ1-3, with D unclear. The CDR3 is made up of 16 amino acids. V gave up 0 bases and J gave up 0 bases, with 9 bases separating them. Germline assignment: CDR1 SGHAT and CDR2 FQDESV (reference sequence). The CDR3 sequence is CASSLASRISGNTIYF. CDR3 sequence (DNA): TGTGCCAGCAGCTTAGCTTCCCGAATCTCTGGAAACACCATATATTTT.

The V gene is TRBV10-1, the J gene TRBJ2-2, with D possibly being TRBD2 (6 bases). The CDR3 is made up of 14 amino acids. In germline, CDR1 is WNHNN, CDR2 SYGVQD (reference sequence). Trimming removed 4 bases from V and 1 base from J, with 7 bases in between. Here the CDR3 DNA reads TGCGCCAGCAGTGGCGGGAAGAACACCGGGGAGCTGTTTTTT. Residues: CASSGGKNTGELFF.

For this clone: This sample also contains other DNA sequences that code for the same CDR3. CDR3 in amino acids: CASSNGGVGTQYF. The CDR3, as DNA: TGCGCCAGCAGCAACGGCGGAGTGGGGACCCAGTACTTC. The chain combines TRBV5-1 with TRBJ2-5; D is uncertain. V gave up 4 bases and J gave up 7 bases, with 14 bases separating them. The CDR3 consists of 13 residues. CDR1 and CDR2 (germline): SGHRS, YFSETQ. The full variable domain, completed using reference TRBV5-1 and TRBJ2-5, is KAGVTQTPRYLIKTRGQQVTLSCSPISGHRSVSWYQQTPGQGLQFLFEYFSETQRNKGNFPGRFSGRQFSNSRSEMNVSTLELGDSALYLCASSNGGVGTQYFGPGTRLLVL.

In its sample, this clone was seen a few times. The V call is TRBV4-2, the J call TRBJ1-5, with 7 bases that match TRBD1. Trimming took 5 bases from V and 5 from J; bases not matched to a gene: 9. This CDR3 has 15 amino acids. Germline V CDR1 and CDR2: LGHNA, YNFKEQ. The CDR3 here is CASSRTGSRDQPQHF. The CDR3 nucleotides read TGTGCCAGCAGCAGGACAGGTAGTAGGGATCAGCCCCAGCATTTT.

The chain employs TRBV7-9 and TRBJ2-1; D not certain. The germline CDR1 and CDR2 sequences are SEHNR and FQNEAQ (reference sequence). This CDR3 has 13 amino acids. Trimming cost V 3 bases and J 10 bases, with 13 bases left between them. DNA for the CDR3: TGTGCCAGCAGCTTCTGGAAAGGCCGCGAGCAGTTCTTC. Translation: CASSFWKGREQFF.

This chain connects TRBV6-5 to TRBJ2-7; D perhaps matches TRBD2 (5 bases). Germline lookup yields CDR1 MNHEY and CDR2 SVGAGI. Trimming took 10 bases from V and 7 from J, leaving 14 bases between them. The length of the CDR3 is 11 residues. The CDR3 loop is CATGELGEQYF. In nucleotides, the CDR3 is TGTGCCACCGGGGAACTGGGAGAGCAGTACTTC.

This chain uses TRBV7-3 with TRBJ2-1, with 10 nucleotides matching TRBD2. CDR1 SGHTA and CDR2 FQGTGA come from the germline V gene. V dropped 1 base and J dropped 8; count of bases not matched to a gene: 14. The CDR3 runs 18 residues. In DNA, the CDR3 is TGTGCCAGCAGCTTAAATCTGCCTAGCGGGAGCAGAATCCATGAGCAGTTCTTC. It encodes CASSLNLPSGSRIHEQFF.

This clone was counted only a few times. The J gene is TRBJ2-7, the V gene TRBV6-1; TRBD1 aligns across 7 bases. The junction had 9 bases not matched to a gene; V was cut back by 7 bases and J by 3 bases. This CDR3 has 14 residues. Germline lookup yields CDR1 MNHNS and CDR2 SASEGT. The CDR3 coding sequence is TGTGCCAGCACCCTCAACAGGGGTCGCTACGAGCAGTACTTC. Amino acid sequence: CASTLNRGRYEQYF.

The rearrangement uses TRBV7-2 and TRBJ1-6, with D unclear. The CDR3 length is 13 residues. Deletions cut 6 bases from V and 8 bases from J, with 11 bases between. Germline loops: CDR1 SGHTA, CDR2 FQGNSA. This chain's CDR3 is CASSFTWDSPLHF. CDR3 coding DNA: TGTGCCAGCAGTTTCACATGGGATTCACCCCTCCACTTT.

This clone showed up just once. This chain joins TRBV6-1 and TRBJ1-5, with D possibly matching TRBD1 (5 bases). CDR1 and CDR2 from the germline V gene are MNHNS and SASEGT. V was shortened by 8 bases and J by 1 base, with 15 bases between the two germline ends. There are 15 residues in the CDR3. This chain's CDR3 is CASQVGGVSNQPQHF. CDR3 bases: TGTGCCAGCCAAGTCGGAGGGGTCAGCAATCAGCCCCAGCATTTT.

This CDR3 is CASSLLLRTTEQYF. DNA for the CDR3: TGTGCCAGCAGCTTGCTTCTTCGAACTACGGAGCAGTACTTC. The chain couples TRBV5-6 to TRBJ2-7; D gene ambiguous. V lost 1 base, J lost 7 bases, and 15 bases lay in between. The CDR3 sequence is 14 residues long. Germline CDR1 and CDR2: SGHDT and YYEEEE.

This chain links TRBV7-9 with TRBJ1-2; D uncertain. Per germline, CDR1 SEHNR and CDR2 FQNEAQ (reference sequence). The CDR3 has 15 amino acids. V was cut by 4 bases and J by 1 base, with 13 bases left in between. The CDR3 DNA reads TGTGCCAGCAGCTCGACATCCCCGTTTAACTATGGCTACACCTTC. Protein: CASSSTSPFNYGYTF.

This chain joins TRBV5-1 and TRBJ2-7; TRBD1 matches at 9 bases. V lost 2 bases and J lost 4; bases outside the gene matches: 10. Germline loops: CDR1 SGHRS, CDR2 YFSETQ. The CDR3 is 16 amino acids. The CDR3 DNA follows: TGCGCCAGCAGCTTCGAAGGGACAGGGAGCTCTTACGAGCAGTACTTC. This codes for CASSFEGTGSSYEQYF. Full variable domain (missing parts from reference TRBV5-1 and TRBJ2-7): KAGVTQTPRYLIKTRGQQVTLSCSPISGHRSVSWYQQTPGQGLQFLFEYFSETQRNKGNFPGRFSGRQFSNSRSEMNVSTLELGDSALYLCASSFEGTGSSYEQYFGPGTRLTVT.

This chain joins TRBV5-4 and TRBJ2-1; tentative D call: TRBD2 (6 bases). The V gene's germline CDR1 is SGHNT and CDR2 YYREEE (reference sequence). This CDR3 has 16 amino acids. Trimming took off 4 bases at V and 4 bases at J, with 18 bases between the two ends. Here the CDR3 reads CASSTRTNGLYNEQFF. In DNA, the CDR3 is TGTGCCAGCAGCACTCGGACTAACGGACTATACAATGAGCAGTTCTTC.

This CDR3 is CASSRAEAYEQYF. In nucleotides, the CDR3 is TGTGCCAGCTCCCGGGCAGAAGCCTACGAGCAGTACTTC. The J gene is TRBJ2-7, the V gene TRBV18, with no clear D. This CDR3 has 13 amino acids. The V gene's germline CDR1 is KGHSH and CDR2 LQKENI. With 6 bases removed from V and 2 bases from J, the gap between germline ends came to 11 bases. Based on the CDR3 plus reference TRBV18 and TRBJ2-7, the full variable domain is NAGVMQNPRHLVRRRGQEARLRCSPMKGHSHVYWYRQLPEEGLKFMVYLQKENIIDESGMPKERFSAEFPKEGPSILRIQQVVRGDSAAYFCASSRAEAYEQYFGPGTRLTVT.

The count of this clone is one. The chain has TRBV4-1 and TRBJ2-7; possibly TRBD2 for D (5 bases). The CDR3 sequence is 16 residues long. The germline V gene encodes CDR1 MGHRA and CDR2 YSYEKL. V was clipped by 0 bases and J by 4 bases, with 16 bases between them. As DNA, the CDR3 is TGCGCCAGCAGCCAAGATGTGTGGACTCTAAAGTACGAGCAGTACTTC. Its protein product is CASSQDVWTLKYEQYF.

On this clone itself: The junction departs from germline at one end; a sequencing error may be responsible. V is TRBV5-1 and J is TRBJ1-2, with 7 bases aligning to TRBD1. Germline lookup yields CDR1 SGHRS and CDR2 YFSETQ. This CDR3 is built from 14 residues. Written as DNA, the CDR3 is TGCGCCAGCAGCAACAGACAGGGTGACTATAGCTACACCTTC. Translation: CASSNRQGDYSYTF.